Presented here are 26 T cell receptor beta chains from one specimen sequenced in a study of blood T cell repertoires in COVID-19. Here immunoSEQ multiplex PCR was the method, and the copy in TCRdb shows in-frame clones only, minus some. In the table there are around 480,000 clones, 88% of which are singletons. Sequencing input: peripheral blood. The receptors shown here come from a woman aged 50 to 60 with COVID-19, enrolled during active disease.

The chain uses TRBV25-1 and TRBJ1-4, with a possible D match to TRBD1 (5 bases). From germline, CDR1 is MGHDK and CDR2 SYGVNS. The CDR3 consists of 13 residues. V was trimmed by 7 bases and J by 8 bases, leaving 14 bases between them. CDR3 bases: TGTGCCAGCACGGGCGGAGGGGTGGAAAAACTGTTTTTT. It encodes CASTGGGVEKLFF.

This clone was counted a single time. The CDR3 loop reads CASSLTFDPELGYGYTF. The CDR3 DNA is TGTGCCAGCAGCTTAACATTCGACCCAGAGCTAGGCTATGGCTACACCTTC. This rearrangement joins TRBV7-9 to TRBJ1-2; D gene ambiguous. Germline loops: CDR1 SEHNR, CDR2 FQNEAQ (reference sequence). V was trimmed by 2 bases and J by 4 bases, leaving 20 bases between them. This CDR3 has 17 residues. The full variable domain, with the rest looked up from reference TRBV7-9 and TRBJ1-2, is DTGVSQNPRHKITKRGQNVTFRCDPISEHNRLYWYRQTLGQGPEFLTYFQNEAQLEKSRLLSDRFSAERPKGSFSTLEIQRTEQGDSAMYLCASSLTFDPELGYGYTFGSGTRLTVV.

The chain links TRBV19 to TRBJ1-1; TRBD1 agrees at 7 bases. The CDR3 runs to 15 residues. V was clipped by 6 bases and J by 8 bases; unmatched bases: 15. Looked up from germline, CDR1 is LNHDA and CDR2 is SQIVND (reference sequence). CDR3 protein: CASRVTGGTESEAFF. In DNA form, the CDR3 reads TGTGCCAGTAGGGTTACGGGGGGGACAGAGTCAGAAGCTTTCTTT.

J is TRBJ2-7 and V is TRBV7-9, with D maybe TRBD1 (5 bases). This CDR3 is built from 14 residues. Trimming took off 5 bases at V and 0 bases at J, with 11 bases between the two ends. Germline CDR1 SEHNR, CDR2 FQNEAQ (reference sequence). The CDR3 spells CASSLDDSSYEQYF. As DNA, the CDR3 is TGTGCCAGCAGCCTAGACGACAGCTCCTACGAGCAGTACTTC. The full variable domain, rest sourced from reference TRBV7-9 and TRBJ2-7, is DTGVSQNPRHKITKRGQNVTFRCDPISEHNRLYWYRQTLGQGPEFLTYFQNEAQLEKSRLLSDRFSAERPKGSFSTLEIQRTEQGDSAMYLCASSLDDSSYEQYFGPGTRLTVT.

The V gene is TRBV6-1, the J gene TRBJ2-4; TRBD2 is a possible D gene (5 bases). Between the trimmed V and J ends, which lost 1 base and 2 bases, there was a span of 12 bases. The CDR3 runs to 16 residues. CDR1 MNHNS and CDR2 SASEGT come from the germline V gene. CDR3 sequence (DNA): TGTGCCAGCAGTGAAGGTCGGGGTGCTCCCAAAAACATTCAGTACTTC. It encodes CASSEGRGAPKNIQYF.

The sample holds a few counts of this clone. The chain employs TRBV28 and TRBJ2-3; TRBD2 aligns across 9 bases. CDR1 is MDHEN and CDR2 is SYDVKM in the germline V gene. This CDR3 spans 17 amino acids. Unmatched junction bases numbered 15, after V lost 7 bases and J lost 4 bases. CDR3 bases: TGTGCCAGCACCCAAGGGGGGATAGCGGGGGCCGCAGATACGCAGTATTTT. This encodes CASTQGGIAGAADTQYF. Full variable domain (remainder filled in from reference TRBV28 and TRBJ2-3): DVKVTQSSRYLVKRTGEKVFLECVQDMDHENMFWYRQDPGLGLRLIYFSYDVKMKEKGDIPEGYSVSREKKERFSLILESASTNQTSMYLCASTQGGIAGAADTQYFGPGTRLTVL.

The CDR3 reads CASSSPPLANYGYTF. CDR3 sequence (DNA): TGTGCCAGTAGTTCCCCTCCCTTAGCTAACTATGGCTACACCTTC. The V call is TRBV19, the J call TRBJ1-2; D not resolved. Germline V CDR1 and CDR2: LNHDA, SQIVND (reference sequence). CDR3 length: 15 residues. Trimming shortened V by 5 bases and J by 0 bases, and 13 bases separated the two germline ends.

This chain joins TRBV27 and TRBJ2-1; possible D gene TRBD2, 6 bases. V gave up 5 bases and J gave up 14 bases, with 16 bases separating them. This CDR3 comprises 12 residues. Germline V gives CDR1 MNHEY, CDR2 SMNVEV (reference sequence). Here the CDR3 reads CASSGGTPWEFF. The CDR3 DNA reads as TGTGCCAGCAGTGGAGGGACTCCTTGGGAGTTCTTC.

The V call is TRBV6-5, the J call TRBJ1-5; D is undetermined. Germline loops: CDR1 MNHEY, CDR2 SVGAGI. With 8 bases removed from V and 9 bases from J, the gap between germline ends came to 17 bases. This CDR3 region has 13 residues. The CDR3 protein is CASRVRHDSPQHF. CDR3 in DNA: TGTGCCAGCCGAGTACGACACGATTCGCCCCAGCATTTT.

This clone has only one observation. The rearrangement links TRBV12-3 or TRBV12-4 to TRBJ2-4, with a weak D call TRBD1 (5 bases). Trimming removed 3 bases from V and 9 bases from J, with 12 bases in between. The CDR3 has 13 residues. The CDR3 region is CASSLRGASIQYF. The CDR3 DNA follows: TGTGCCAGCAGTTTGCGTGGGGCGAGCATTCAGTACTTC.

The chain employs TRBV6-9 and TRBJ2-7; D unresolved. The CDR3 length is 15 residues. CDR1 and CDR2 (germline): MNHGY, SVAAGI. The V and J ends lost 2 bases and 5 bases respectively, with 16 bases between them. The CDR3 region has the DNA TGTGCCAGCAGTTATAATGAGCCTCTTAGCCACGAGCAGTACTTC. It specifies CASSYNEPLSHEQYF.

V usage is TRBV10-3 and J usage is TRBJ2-7; D gene unclear. CDR1 is ENHRY and CDR2 is SYGVKD in the germline V gene. The length of the CDR3 is 14 residues. Between the trimmed V and J ends, which lost 4 bases and 2 bases, there was a span of 12 bases. The CDR3 sequence: CAISVQALPYEQYF. The CDR3 DNA is TGTGCCATCAGTGTGCAGGCCCTTCCCTACGAGCAGTACTTC.

The J gene is TRBJ2-3, the V gene TRBV30; TRBD1 is a possible D gene (6 bases). From germline, CDR1 is GTSNPN and CDR2 SVGIG (reference sequence). This CDR3 is 13 amino acids long. V was pared by 4 bases and J by 1 base, with 9 bases between. The CDR3 spells CAWTRTGTDTQYF. For the CDR3, the DNA is TGTGCCTGGACTAGGACAGGCACAGATACGCAGTATTTT.

The rearrangement uses TRBV5-6 and TRBJ1-2; no clear D. V lost 5 bases to trimming and J lost 0 bases, with 8 bases between them. CDR3 size: 13 residues. Looked up from germline, CDR1 is SGHDT and CDR2 is YYEEEE. Here the CDR3 DNA reads TGTGCCAGCAGATCCCCGGCTAACTATGGCTACACCTTC. Translation gives CASRSPANYGYTF.

V is TRBV5-6 and J is TRBJ2-5; TRBD2 is a possible D gene (6 bases). Trimming stripped 0 bases from V and 3 bases from J, with 12 bases between. Per germline, CDR1 SGHDT and CDR2 YYEEEE. The CDR3 is made up of 15 amino acids. The CDR3 region has the DNA TGTGCCAGCAGCTTGGGTTTGGGGGGAGAAGAGACCCAGTACTTC. This codes for CASSLGLGGEETQYF.

V is TRBV7-8 and J is TRBJ1-2; D not certain. V was pared by 4 bases and J by 8 bases, with 11 bases between. CDR1 SGHVS and CDR2 FQNEAQ come from the germline V gene. The CDR3 consists of 12 residues. The DNA of the CDR3 is TGTGCCAGCAGCTCGCATGGGCTGGGCTACACCTTC. This codes for CASSSHGLGYTF.

In regard to this clone: Other DNA sequences of this sample code for an identical CDR3. The genes are TRBV19 and TRBJ1-1; D ambiguous. The CDR3 length is 13 residues. The germline gives CDR1 LNHDA, CDR2 SQIVND (reference sequence). Trimming removed 6 bases from V and 1 base from J, with 9 bases in between. The CDR3 sequence: CASSLTENTEAFF. The CDR3 DNA sequence: TGTGCCAGTAGCCTTACAGAGAACACTGAAGCTTTCTTT.

The gene calls are TRBV7-9 and TRBJ1-1; D is undetermined. CDR3 length: 16 amino acids. Deletions cut 5 bases from V and 1 base from J, with 17 bases between. CDR1 is SEHNR, CDR2 FQNEAQ, per germline (reference sequence). The DNA for the CDR3 is TGTGCCAGCAGCCCTCGACATCTCGTCGGGAACACTGAAGCTTTCTTT. It yields the protein CASSPRHLVGNTEAFF.

The rearrangement links TRBV7-9 to TRBJ2-1, with 8 bases matching TRBD2. V was clipped by 5 bases and J by 6 bases; unmatched bases: 6. The V gene's germline CDR1 is SEHNR and CDR2 FQNEAQ (reference sequence). This CDR3 region has 14 residues. CDR3 bases: TGTGCCAGCAGCCCCGGGACTAGTCTCAATGAGCAGTTCTTC. This encodes CASSPGTSLNEQFF.

The chain is built from TRBV4-2 and TRBJ2-1; D might be TRBD1 (6 bases). The CDR3 runs 16 residues. CDR1 and CDR2 (germline): LGHNA, YNFKEQ. V dropped 4 bases and J dropped 6 bases, with 19 bases sitting between them. The CDR3 loop is CASSRRLGGLFNEQFF. The DNA of the CDR3 is TGTGCCAGCAGCCGCCGTCTTGGGGGCCTTTTCAATGAGCAGTTCTTC.

J is TRBJ2-1 and V is TRBV11-2, with 7 bases aligning to TRBD1. Germline lookup yields CDR1 SGHAT and CDR2 FQNNGV. This CDR3 is built from 13 residues. J lost 6 bases, V lost 5 bases, and 4 bases had no gene match. CDR3 loop: CASSLGTVNEQFF. The CDR3 bases are TGTGCCAGCAGCCTCGGGACAGTCAATGAGCAGTTCTTC.

This chain links TRBV21-1 with TRBJ2-7; the table's D call, TRBD2, has no DNA check behind it. TRBV21-1 is noted as a pseudogene. This CDR3 is built from 16 residues. The chain's CDR3 is CASSKEIEGVSYEQYF. In nucleotides, the CDR3 is TGTGCCAGCAGCAAAGAGATCGAGGGAGTCTCCTACGAGCAGTACTTC.

The gene calls are TRBV6-5 and TRBJ1-2; 7 nucleotides match TRBD1. In germline, CDR1 is MNHEY, CDR2 SVGAGI. CDR3 size: 13 residues. V was clipped by 5 bases and J by 9 bases; unmatched bases: 9. DNA of the CDR3: TGTGCCAGCAGTACTGACAGGGAGTATCGCTACACCTTC. Encoded protein: CASSTDREYRYTF.

This clone turned up a few times. V usage is TRBV20-1 and J usage is TRBJ2-5, with TRBD1 identical over 9 bases. The CDR3 sequence is 15 residues long. V gave up 3 bases and J gave up 5 bases; unmatched junction bases: 10. The V gene's germline CDR1 is DFQATT and CDR2 SNEGSKA (reference sequence). CDR3 coding DNA: TGCAGTGCTAGTGTAACAGGGGGCGCCGGGGAGACCCAGTACTTC. It codes for CSASVTGGAGETQYF.

CDR3 protein: CASSPGQGKLRETQYF. In nucleotides, the CDR3 is TGTGCCAGCAGTCCGGGACAGGGGAAATTGAGGGAGACCCAGTACTTC. The genes are TRBV2 and TRBJ2-5; 10 bases fit TRBD1. V shed 5 bases and J 5 bases; nucleotides not matched to a gene: 11. The length of the CDR3 is 16 residues. Germline loops: CDR1 SNHLY, CDR2 FYNNEI. The full variable domain, rest sourced from reference TRBV2 and TRBJ2-5, is EPEVTQTPSHQVTQMGQEVILRCVPISNHLYFYWYRQILGQKVEFLVSFYNNEISEKSEIFDDQFSVERPDGSNFTLKIRSTKLEDSAMYFCASSPGQGKLRETQYFGPGTRLLVL.

The chain joins TRBV3-1 (or the pseudogene TRBV3-2) to TRBJ1-1, with a possible D match to TRBD1 (6 bases). V lost 7 bases and J 0 bases, leaving 12 bases between the germline ends. Germline values: CDR1 LGHDT, CDR2 YNNKEL (reference sequence). The CDR3 has 14 residues. For the CDR3, the DNA is TGTGCCAGCACCCGGACAGAACTGAACACTGAAGCTTTCTTT. Translation gives CASTRTELNTEAFF.